These 8 T cell receptor beta chains were all obtained from the same sample, sequenced in a study of regulatory T cells in long-lasting Graves disease (dated by TCRdb to the early 2020s). This specimen's time point label, interpreted: persistent/refractory GD, antithyroid drugs over 5 years with positive TRAb. For both TCR sequencing and RNA sequencing, RNA was extracted from PBMCs using TRIzol. Library method: multiplex PCR. The data were produced on an Illumina HiSeq 4000. CDR3 regions were amplified by Arm-PCR with iRepertoire HTBI primers to construct TCR beta libraries. TCRdb passed the public sequencing reads through fastp at Q25 and MiXCR, retaining productive beta sequences. Each record represents a unique CDR3 protein, reported with the most common genes and DNA among its rows. In all, the sample holds a few hundred thousand distinct CDR3 sequences, and roughly 23% of those were seen once. 28% of the sample belongs to the ten largest clones.

Sequences were derived from peripheral blood mononuclear cells (PBMCs), sampled when the disease was refractory, from a patient treated with antithyroid drugs. Receptor source: a woman aged 40 to 55 with Graves disease. Donor details come from another sample of the same person, matched by shared clones.

Ten or more counts support this clonotype. The J gene is TRBJ2-7, the V gene TRBV13; the D gene is possibly TRBD1 (6 bases). CDR3 length: 12 residues. Germline CDR1 is PRHDT and CDR2 is FYEKMQ (reference sequence). V dropped 4 bases and J dropped 6 bases, with 10 bases sitting between them. The CDR3 spells CASSSGVGEQYF. Here the CDR3 DNA reads TGTGCCAGCAGCTCAGGGGTTGGCGAGCAGTACTTC.

This clonotype was picked up many times. CDR3: CASSLLTGGTYEQYF. In DNA form, the CDR3 reads TGTGCCAGCAGTTTATTGACAGGGGGAACCTACGAGCAGTACTTC. The chain combines TRBV28 with TRBJ2-7, with 9 nucleotides matching TRBD1. With 1 base clipped from V and 2 bases from J, the junction kept 3 bases outside the gene matches. Germline CDR1 and CDR2: MDHEN and SYDVKM. The CDR3 contains 15 residues.

Ten or more counts support this clonotype. This sequence joins TRBV27 and TRBJ1-4; D not certain. Trimming left V 4 bases short and J 0 bases short, with 12 bases between. The germline CDR1 and CDR2 sequences are MNHEY and SMNVEV (reference sequence). This CDR3 spans 16 amino acids. In DNA form, the CDR3 reads TGTGCCAGCAGTTCGCGGTGGAGGCCAACTAATGAAAAACTGTTTTTT. Protein: CASSSRWRPTNEKLFF.

This clonotype was seen many times. The chain combines TRBV28 with TRBJ2-2; tentatively, D is TRBD1 (6 bases). The CDR3 extends over 15 amino acids. Deletions cut 3 bases from V and 4 bases from J, with 12 bases between. Germline V gene data show CDR1 as MDHEN and CDR2 as SYDVKM. In DNA form, the CDR3 reads TGTGCCAGCAGTTTTAGTACAGGGTCCACCGGGGAGCTGTTTTTT. Translation gives CASSFSTGSTGELFF.

This clonotype was picked up many times. The chain employs TRBV2 and TRBJ2-1, with TRBD2 matching 11 bases. J gave up 6 bases and V 5 bases, and 6 bases lay outside the gene matches. The germline gives CDR1 SNHLY, CDR2 FYNNEI. The CDR3 runs 15 residues. In nucleotides, the CDR3 is TGTGCCAGCAGTTCCCGACTAGCGGGGAGCAATGAGCAGTTCTTC. It encodes CASSSRLAGSNEQFF. The full variable domain, its missing parts supplied by reference TRBV2 and TRBJ2-1, is EPEVTQTPSHQVTQMGQEVILRCVPISNHLYFYWYRQILGQKVEFLVSFYNNEISEKSEIFDDQFSVERPDGSNFTLKIRSTKLEDSAMYFCASSSRLAGSNEQFFGPGTRLTVL.

This clonotype was observed at least ten times. This chain uses TRBV24-1 with TRBJ2-1; 9 nucleotides align to TRBD1. Germline values: CDR1 KGHDR, CDR2 SFDVKD. V lost 2 bases and J lost 2; bases outside the gene matches: 3. This CDR3 region has 16 residues. The CDR3 DNA sequence: TGTGCCACCAGTGATTGGGGGACAGGGACCTACAATGAGCAGTTCTTC. Translating it yields CATSDWGTGTYNEQFF.

A few counts support this clonotype. The chain joins TRBV6-5 to TRBJ2-5; D is possibly TRBD2 (6 bases). V dropped 3 bases and J dropped 8 bases, with 16 bases sitting between them. The CDR3 contains 14 residues. CDR1 MNHEY and CDR2 SVGAGI come from the germline V gene. CDR3 nucleotide sequence: TGTGCCAGCAGTTATGGCAGCCACGCGGGAACCCAGTACTTC. Translated, it gives CASSYGSHAGTQYF.

This chain joins TRBV27 and TRBJ2-7, with TRBD1 identical over 10 bases. Germline V gene data show CDR1 as MNHEY and CDR2 as SMNVEV (reference sequence). Unmatched junction bases numbered 6, after V lost 10 bases and J lost 3 bases. The CDR3 is made up of 13 amino acids. The CDR3 here is CATGGQGIYEQYF. The CDR3 DNA follows: TGTGCCACCGGGGGACAGGGGATCTACGAGCAGTACTTC.